The T cell receptor (beta chain) under discussion was sequenced for a study of cytomegalovirus exposure and HLA in healthy donors. Study-level points and caveats: Reportedly, cytomegalovirus status was diagnosed with high sensitivity and specificity. In all likelihood, a cluster of highly shared sequence variants was a sequencing artifact.

V dropped 1 base and J dropped 2 bases, with 15 bases sitting between them. This CDR3 comprises 15 residues. CDR1 is SQVTM, CDR2 ANQGSEA, per germline. Details on this clone: Its antigen is unidentified.

PCR primers comprised 60 Vbeta and 13 Jbeta primers. Method: immunoSEQ multiplex PCR; TCRdb's copy keeps in-frame clones and lacks some. The sample has around 130,000 clones; 65% to 80% are singletons. This receptor was taken from a human donor in good health. Sequencing was done on a sample of PBMCs. This chain uses TRBV29-1 with TRBJ2-7; TRBD1 is a possible D gene (6 bases). In DNA, the CDR3 is TGCAGCGTTGAAGCCCCAGATGAGGGGGCCTACGAGCAGTACTTC. Residues: CSVEAPDEGAYEQYF.